This T cell receptor beta chain was captured by sequencing in a study of blood T cell repertoires in COVID-19. Study-wide context: The United States, Italy and Spain supplied acute and convalescent COVID-19 samples. PBMCs, B-cell-depleted T cells, or T cells were the source of the cDNA or gDNA that made up the material.

This CDR3 is built from 15 residues. Germline-derived CDR1 and CDR2 are LNHDA and SQIVND (reference sequence). V was trimmed by 1 base and J by 2 bases, leaving 9 bases between them. The authors' processing: Amplification of reference gene primers provided the estimated nucleated cell counts. Repertoires were generated with immunoSEQ multiplex PCR, while TCRdb's copy carries only in-frame clones and drops some. The V and J calls and clone size are taken from that table; D and trimming were inferred from the DNA. The data contain 100,000 to 150,000 clones, more than 60% of them singletons. Sequenced: peripheral blood. The receptor was isolated from a woman aged 70 to 79 with acute or convalescent COVID-19. The chain uses TRBV19 and TRBJ1-3; a weak D match, TRBD1 (6 bases). This CDR3 is CASSIVGDTGNTIYF. The CDR3 DNA is TGTGCCAGTAGTATAGTGGGGGACACTGGAAACACCATATATTTT.